Sequencing of this T cell receptor beta chain was carried out in a study of Ad26.COV2.S vaccination and SARS-CoV-2 variants (dated by TCRdb to the early 2020s). Turning to the overall study: TCRbeta repertoire sequencing was used to assess the specificity and breadth of SARS-CoV-2-reactive T cell receptors after Ad26.COV2.S vaccination. The TCR-sequenced set comprised approximately 32 samples: approximately 20 Ad26.COV2.S vaccine recipients, 5 placebo recipients and 8 SARS-CoV-2 convalescent individuals.

What this sample's time point label stands for: individuals recovered from natural SARS-CoV-2 infection. The immunoSEQ Assay was used to sequence TCRbeta CDR3 regions. After extraction, genomic DNA underwent amplification by bias-controlled multiplex PCR, followed by high-throughput sequencing. Turning to the authors' computational methods: Collapsing and filtering of sequences were performed to quantify the absolute abundance of each unique TCRbeta CDR3 region. Usable DNA was measured by amplifying reference genes present in all nucleated cells, and TCRbeta template counts were normalized to that usable DNA to estimate T cell fraction. Repertoire TCRs were annotated as SARS-CoV-2-specific when V gene, CDR3 amino acid sequence and J gene were exactly matched to a known reactive TCR set. The reference SARS-CoV-2 TCR set came from MIRA and was filtered for enrichment in COVID-19-positive ImmuneCODE repertoires, removing public or cross-reactive TCRs. Using the MIRA antigens, annotated TCRs were further analysed by specific ORF or by position within an ORF. Breadth was defined as annotated unique rearrangements over total unique productive rearrangements; depth was the summed frequency of those rearrangements. Group comparisons of TCR breadth used two-sided Wilcoxon rank-sum tests. As stored in TCRdb, this immuneACCESS dataset retains in-frame rearrangements with V and J assigned. A fraction of the clones does not appear; measured against another copy, unresolved V genes explain less than half of the discrepancy, and the remainder lacks a known reason. V, J and clone size were drawn from that table, and D and trimming were deduced from the DNA. A total of 180,000 or so clones appear in this sample, roughly 89% of them only once. The ten largest clones take up about 5.9% of the sample.

Overall study outcomes, separate from this receptor: It was noted by the authors that total T cell responses may have been underestimated by the TCR breadth and depth analyses. Compared with placebo recipients, Ad26.COV2.S recipients showed higher spike-specific TCR breadth (P = 0.0014). Comparable non-spike TCR breadth was observed between vaccine and placebo recipients, consistent with only spike being contained in the vaccine. After vaccination, spike-specific CD8+ and CD4+ T cell responses were reported to show substantial breadth.

Comment on this clone: Its cognate antigen has yet to be identified. The input lacks base qualities; no much larger clone sits a single base away.

Sequences SGHRS (CDR1) and YFSETQ (CDR2) are obtained from the germline V gene. Cut back by 1 base and 2 bases, the V and J ends lie 5 bases apart. The CDR3 has 13 amino acids, counting the end cysteine and phenylalanine. Kept here is only the CDR3 DNA, which spans 39 bases and is read in frame from base 1. This TCR was sampled from a human donor who had recovered from COVID-19. Sequencing used peripheral blood, obtained after recovery from COVID-19. The sequence links TRBV5-1 to TRBJ2-3; no D segment can be confidently identified. The nucleotide sequence is given as TGCGCCAGCAGCTTGCAGATCACAGATACGCAGTATTTT. The resulting protein is CASSLQITDTQYF.